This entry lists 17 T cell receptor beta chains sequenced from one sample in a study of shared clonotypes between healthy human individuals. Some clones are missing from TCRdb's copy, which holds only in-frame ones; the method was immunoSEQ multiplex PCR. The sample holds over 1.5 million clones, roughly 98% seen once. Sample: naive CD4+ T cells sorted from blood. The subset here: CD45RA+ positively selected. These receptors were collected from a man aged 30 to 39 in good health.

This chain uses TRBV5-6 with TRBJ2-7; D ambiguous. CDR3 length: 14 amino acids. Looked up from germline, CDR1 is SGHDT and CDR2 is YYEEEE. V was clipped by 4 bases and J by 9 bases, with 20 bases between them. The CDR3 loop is CASSPWAIRSGQYF. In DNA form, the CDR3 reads TGTGCCAGCAGCCCTTGGGCAATTCGTTCGGGGCAGTACTTC.

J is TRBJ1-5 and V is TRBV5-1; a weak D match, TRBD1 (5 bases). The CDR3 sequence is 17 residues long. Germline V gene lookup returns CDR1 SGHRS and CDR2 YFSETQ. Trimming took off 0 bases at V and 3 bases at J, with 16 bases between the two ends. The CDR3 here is CASSLVGGNRNNQPQHF. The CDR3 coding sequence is TGCGCCAGCAGCTTGGTGGGGGGAAACAGAAACAATCAGCCCCAGCATTTT.

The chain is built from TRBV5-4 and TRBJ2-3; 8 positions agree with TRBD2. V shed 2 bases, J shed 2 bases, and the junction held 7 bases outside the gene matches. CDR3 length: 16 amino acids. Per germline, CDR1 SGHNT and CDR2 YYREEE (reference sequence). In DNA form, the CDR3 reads TGTGCCAGCAGCTTCCCCCGTAGCGGGACCACAGATACGCAGTATTTT. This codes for CASSFPRSGTTDTQYF. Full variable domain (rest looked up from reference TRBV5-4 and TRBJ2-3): ETGVTQSPTHLIKTRGQQVTLRCSSQSGHNTVSWYQQALGQGPQFIFQYYREEENGRGNFPPRFSGLQFPNYSSELNVNALELDDSALYLCASSFPRSGTTDTQYFGPGTRLTVL.

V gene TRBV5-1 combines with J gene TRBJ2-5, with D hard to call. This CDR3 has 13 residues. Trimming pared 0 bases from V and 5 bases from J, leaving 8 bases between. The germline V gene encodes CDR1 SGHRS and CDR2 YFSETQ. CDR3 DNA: TGCGCCAGCAGCTTGGCCCAGCCTGAGACCCAGTACTTC. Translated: CASSLAQPETQYF.

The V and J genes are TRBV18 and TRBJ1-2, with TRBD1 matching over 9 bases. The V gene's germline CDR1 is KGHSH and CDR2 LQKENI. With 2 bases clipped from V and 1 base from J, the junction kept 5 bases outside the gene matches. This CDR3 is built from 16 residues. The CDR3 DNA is TGTGCCAGCTCACCAAAAACAGGGGGCTTTAACTATGGCTACACCTTC. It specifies CASSPKTGGFNYGYTF.

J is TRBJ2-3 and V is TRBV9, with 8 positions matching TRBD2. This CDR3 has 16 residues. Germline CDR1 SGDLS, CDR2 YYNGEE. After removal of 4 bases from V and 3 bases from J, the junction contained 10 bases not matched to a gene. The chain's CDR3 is CASSTRPGLETDTQYF. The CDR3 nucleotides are TGTGCCAGCAGCACACGACCGGGACTAGAAACAGATACGCAGTATTTT.

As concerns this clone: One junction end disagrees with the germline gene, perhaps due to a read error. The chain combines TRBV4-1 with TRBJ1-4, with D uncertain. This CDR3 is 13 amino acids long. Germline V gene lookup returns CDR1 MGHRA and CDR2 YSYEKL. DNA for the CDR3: TGCGCCATCAGCCGGGTCATTAATGAAAAACTGTTTTTT. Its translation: CAISRVINEKLFF.

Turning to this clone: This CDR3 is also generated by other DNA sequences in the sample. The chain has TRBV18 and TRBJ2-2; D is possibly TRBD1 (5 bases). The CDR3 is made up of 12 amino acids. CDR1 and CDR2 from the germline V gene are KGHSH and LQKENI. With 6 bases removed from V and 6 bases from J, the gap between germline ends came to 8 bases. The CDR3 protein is CASSPGPGELFF. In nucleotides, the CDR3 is TGTGCCAGCTCCCCAGGGCCCGGGGAGCTGTTTTTT.

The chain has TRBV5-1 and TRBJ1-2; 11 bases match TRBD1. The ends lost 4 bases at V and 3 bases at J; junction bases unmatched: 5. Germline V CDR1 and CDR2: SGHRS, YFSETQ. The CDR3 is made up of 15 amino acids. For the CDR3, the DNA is TGCGCCAGCAGCACCGGACAGGGGGCGTACTATGGCTACACCTTC. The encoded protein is CASSTGQGAYYGYTF.

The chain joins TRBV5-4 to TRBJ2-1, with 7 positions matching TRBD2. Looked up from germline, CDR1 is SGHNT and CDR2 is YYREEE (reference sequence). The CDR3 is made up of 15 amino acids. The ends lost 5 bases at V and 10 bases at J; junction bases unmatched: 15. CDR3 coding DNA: TGTGCCAGCAGACCCCCTGATTCGGGAGGAGGGGAGCAGTTCTTC. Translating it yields CASRPPDSGGGEQFF.

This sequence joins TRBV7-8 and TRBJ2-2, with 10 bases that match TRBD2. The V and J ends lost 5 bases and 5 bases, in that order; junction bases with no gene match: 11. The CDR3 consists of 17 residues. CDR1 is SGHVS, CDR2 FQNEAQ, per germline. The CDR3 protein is CASSPRGLAGVTGELFF. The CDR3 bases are TGTGCCAGCAGCCCACGGGGTCTAGCGGGAGTTACCGGGGAGCTGTTTTTT.

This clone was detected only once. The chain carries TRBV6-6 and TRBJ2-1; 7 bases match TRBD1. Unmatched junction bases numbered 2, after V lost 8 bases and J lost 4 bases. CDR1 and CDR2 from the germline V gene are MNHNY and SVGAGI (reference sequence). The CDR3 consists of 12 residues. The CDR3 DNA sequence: TGTGCCAGCGGGGACAGATACAATGAGCAGTTCTTC. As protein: CASGDRYNEQFF.

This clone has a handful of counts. CDR3 sequence reads: CASLLRYNEQFF. DNA for the CDR3: TGTGCCAGCCTACTCCGATACAATGAGCAGTTCTTC. The chain couples TRBV2 to TRBJ2-1; D is uncertain. V lost 8 bases and J 4 bases, leaving 9 bases between the germline ends. This CDR3 is built from 12 residues. Per the germline V gene, CDR1 is SNHLY and CDR2 is FYNNEI.

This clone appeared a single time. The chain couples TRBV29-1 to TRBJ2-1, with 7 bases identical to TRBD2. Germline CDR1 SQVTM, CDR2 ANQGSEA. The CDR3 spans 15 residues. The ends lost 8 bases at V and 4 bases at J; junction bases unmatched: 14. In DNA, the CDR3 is TGCAGCTTACGAGACGAGGGAGGGGAGTACAATGAGCAGTTCTTC. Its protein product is CSLRDEGGEYNEQFF.

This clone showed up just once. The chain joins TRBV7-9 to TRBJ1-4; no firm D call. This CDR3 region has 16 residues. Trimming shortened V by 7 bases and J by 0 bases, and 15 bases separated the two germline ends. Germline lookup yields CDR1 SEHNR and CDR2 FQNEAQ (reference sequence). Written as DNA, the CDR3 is TGTGCCAGCACCCTGGCTTTTTCTGCAACTAATGAAAAACTGTTTTTT. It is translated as CASTLAFSATNEKLFF.

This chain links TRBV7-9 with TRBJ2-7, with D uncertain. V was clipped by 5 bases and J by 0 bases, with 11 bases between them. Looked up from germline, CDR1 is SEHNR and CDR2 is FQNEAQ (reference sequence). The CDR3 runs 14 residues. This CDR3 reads CASSPRSYSYEQYF. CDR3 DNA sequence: TGTGCCAGCAGCCCACGATCATACTCCTACGAGCAGTACTTC.

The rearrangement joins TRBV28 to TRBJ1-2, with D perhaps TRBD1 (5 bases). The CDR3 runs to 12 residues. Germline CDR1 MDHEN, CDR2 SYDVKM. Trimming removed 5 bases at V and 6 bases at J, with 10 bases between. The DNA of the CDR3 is TGTGCCAGCAGTCCCGGCAGGGATGGCTACACCTTC. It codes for CASSPGRDGYTF.